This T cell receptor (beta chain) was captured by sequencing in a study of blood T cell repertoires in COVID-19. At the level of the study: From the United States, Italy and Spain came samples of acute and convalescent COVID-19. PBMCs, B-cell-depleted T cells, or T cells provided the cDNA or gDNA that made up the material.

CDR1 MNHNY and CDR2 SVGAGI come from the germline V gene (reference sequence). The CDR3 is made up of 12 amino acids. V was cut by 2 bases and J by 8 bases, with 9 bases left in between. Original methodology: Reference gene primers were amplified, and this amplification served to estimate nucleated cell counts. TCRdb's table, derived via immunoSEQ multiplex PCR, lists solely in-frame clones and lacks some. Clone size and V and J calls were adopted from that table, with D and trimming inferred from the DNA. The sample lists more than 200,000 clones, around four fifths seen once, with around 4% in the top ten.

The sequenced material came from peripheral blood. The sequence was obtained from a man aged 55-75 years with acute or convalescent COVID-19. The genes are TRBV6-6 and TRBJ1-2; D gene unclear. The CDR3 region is CASSYRGGGYTF. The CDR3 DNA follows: TGTGCCAGCAGTTACCGGGGAGGCGGCTACACCTTC.